This TCR beta chain stems from a study of T-cell memory formation after mild COVID-19. Study-level points and caveats: Cross-reactive memory apparently joined, as some responding clones appeared in pre-infection memory. Contracting clones, day 15 to 85, had balanced CD4/CD8, and later expanders favored CD4+. Mainly CM and EM harbored the contracting CD4+ clones; mainly EMRA harbored the CD8+ ones.

Concerning this clonotype: The antigen remains undetermined.

One entry per CDR3 protein, called by TCRdb with MiXCR from the 5' RACE reads. The table shows over 500,000 distinct CDR3 sequences, with 17% occurring only once. V lost 6 bases and J 6 bases, leaving 26 bases between the germline ends. There are 17 residues in the CDR3. In germline, CDR1 is SGHVS, CDR2 FQNEAQ. This sequence was found in an adult woman who had mild COVID-19 (a few samples of this study predate the infection). Cell type and time point are not known. V is TRBV7-8 and J is TRBJ1-1, with D hard to call. The material sequenced was PBMCs or a T cell subset sorted from them (not recorded which). The CDR3 coding sequence is TGTGCCAGCAGGAGCTACGGCGACGCAGACTATACTCCTGAAGCTTTCTTT. Amino acids: CASRSYGDADYTPEAFF.